The clone carrying this TCR beta chain was recorded a few times. The data were obtained in a study of blood T cell repertoires in COVID-19. Study in general: The study drew acute and convalescent COVID-19 samples from the United States, Italy and Spain.

Germline V gene data show CDR1 as SGHRS and CDR2 as YFSETQ. The CDR3 extends over 14 amino acids. V dropped 2 bases and J dropped 5; count of bases not matched to a gene: 3. In the authors' workflow: It was from reference gene primer amplification that nucleated cell counts were estimated. Profiling relied on immunoSEQ multiplex PCR, and the TCRdb table lists in-frame clones only, not all of them. V, J and clone size are taken as reported in that table, and D and trimming were inferred from the DNA itself. Here the sample spans about 220,000 clones, roughly 87% being singletons. Enrollees, about 18 to 100 years old, lived in about two dozen US areas.

Material: PBMCs or T cells enriched from blood (not recorded which). This clonotype was obtained from a woman younger than 45 with acute COVID-19. The chain couples TRBV5-1 to TRBJ2-2; TRBD1 agrees at 7 bases. CDR3 bases: TGCGCCAGCAGCTTTAACAGGGGAACCGGGGAGCTGTTTTTT. It is translated as CASSFNRGTGELFF.